The present entry profiles one T cell receptor (beta chain) with its context. The source of the sample is a study of blood T cell repertoires in COVID-19. Study-level background: Researchers got acute and convalescent COVID-19 samples from the United States, Italy and Spain. The cDNA or gDNA used as material had been derived from T cells, B-cell-depleted T cells, or PBMCs.

The CDR3 is 15 residues long. With 1 base removed from V and 4 bases from J, the gap between germline ends came to 13 bases. Germline-derived CDR1 and CDR2 are LGHNA and YNFKEQ. Two consecutive negative NP/OP PCR tests, clearance, or resolved symptoms defined Cohort 3 recovery. The data were produced by immunoSEQ multiplex PCR, yet TCRdb's version contains in-frame clones alone and is incomplete. The sample includes more than 450,000 clones, 87% seen only once; the top ten take roughly 0.72%. The sequence was collected from a woman aged 18-30 years who had recovered from COVID-19. V usage is TRBV4-2 and J usage is TRBJ1-1; D might be TRBD1 (5 bases). Sequencing was done on a sample of PBMCs or T cells enriched from blood (not recorded which). This CDR3 is CASSQAAGQSTEAFF. CDR3 bases: TGTGCCAGCAGCCAAGCGGCAGGGCAAAGCACTGAAGCTTTCTTT.